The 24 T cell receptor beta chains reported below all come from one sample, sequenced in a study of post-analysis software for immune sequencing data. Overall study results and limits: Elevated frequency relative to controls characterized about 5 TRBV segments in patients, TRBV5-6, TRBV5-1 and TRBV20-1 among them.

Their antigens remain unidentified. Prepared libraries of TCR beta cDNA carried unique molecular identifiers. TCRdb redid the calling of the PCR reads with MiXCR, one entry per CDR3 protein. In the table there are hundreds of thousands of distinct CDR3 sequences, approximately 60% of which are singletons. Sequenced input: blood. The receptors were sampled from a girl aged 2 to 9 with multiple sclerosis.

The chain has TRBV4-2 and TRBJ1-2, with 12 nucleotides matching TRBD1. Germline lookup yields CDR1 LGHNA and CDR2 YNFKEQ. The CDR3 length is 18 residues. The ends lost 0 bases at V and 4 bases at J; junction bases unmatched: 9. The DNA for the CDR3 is TGTGCCAGCAGCCAAGAGGGGGGACCGGGACAGGGGGCCTATGGCTACACCTTC. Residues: CASSQEGGPGQGAYGYTF.

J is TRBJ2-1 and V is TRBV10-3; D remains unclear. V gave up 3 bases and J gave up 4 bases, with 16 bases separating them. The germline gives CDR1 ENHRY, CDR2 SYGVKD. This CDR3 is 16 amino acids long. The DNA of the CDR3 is TGTGCCATCAGTGACCCGAATAGACCATTATACAATGAGCAGTTCTTC. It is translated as CAISDPNRPLYNEQFF.

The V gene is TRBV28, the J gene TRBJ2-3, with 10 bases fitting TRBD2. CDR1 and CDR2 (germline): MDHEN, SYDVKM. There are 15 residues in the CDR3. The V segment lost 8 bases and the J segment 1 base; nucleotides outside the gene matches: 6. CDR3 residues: CASSPSGSGTDTQYF. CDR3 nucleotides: TGTGCCAGCTCTCCTAGCGGGAGTGGCACAGATACGCAGTATTTT. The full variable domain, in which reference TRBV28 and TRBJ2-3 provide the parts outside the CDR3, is DVKVTQSSRYLVKRTGEKVFLECVQDMDHENMFWYRQDPGLGLRLIYFSYDVKMKEKGDIPEGYSVSREKKERFSLILESASTNQTSMYLCASSPSGSGTDTQYFGPGTRLTVL.

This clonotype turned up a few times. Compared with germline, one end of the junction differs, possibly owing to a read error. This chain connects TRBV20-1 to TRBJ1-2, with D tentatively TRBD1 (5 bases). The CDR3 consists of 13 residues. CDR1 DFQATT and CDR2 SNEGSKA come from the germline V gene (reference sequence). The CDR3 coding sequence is TGCAGTGCCAGAGATAGGGGTAACTATGGCTACACCTTC. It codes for CSARDRGNYGYTF.

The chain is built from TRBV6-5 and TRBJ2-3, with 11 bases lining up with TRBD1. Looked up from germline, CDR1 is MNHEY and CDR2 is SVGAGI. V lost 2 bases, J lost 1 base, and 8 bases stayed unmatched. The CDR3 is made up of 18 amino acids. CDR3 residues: CASSYGTGTGGGTDTQYF. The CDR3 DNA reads TGTGCCAGCAGTTACGGGACCGGGACAGGGGGAGGCACAGATACGCAGTATTTT.

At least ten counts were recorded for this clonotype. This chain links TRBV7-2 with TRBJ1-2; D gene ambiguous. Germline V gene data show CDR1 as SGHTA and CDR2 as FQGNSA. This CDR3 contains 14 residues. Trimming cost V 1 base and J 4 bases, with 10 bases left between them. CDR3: CASSLEGGRYGYTF. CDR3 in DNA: TGTGCCAGCAGCTTAGAGGGAGGGCGCTATGGCTACACCTTC.

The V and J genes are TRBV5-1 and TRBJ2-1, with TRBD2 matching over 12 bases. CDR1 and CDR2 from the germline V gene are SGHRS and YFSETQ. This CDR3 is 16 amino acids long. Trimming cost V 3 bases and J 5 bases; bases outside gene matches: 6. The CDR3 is CASSWTGTSGHNEQFF. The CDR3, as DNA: TGCGCCAGCAGCTGGACCGGGACTAGCGGGCACAATGAGCAGTTCTTC.

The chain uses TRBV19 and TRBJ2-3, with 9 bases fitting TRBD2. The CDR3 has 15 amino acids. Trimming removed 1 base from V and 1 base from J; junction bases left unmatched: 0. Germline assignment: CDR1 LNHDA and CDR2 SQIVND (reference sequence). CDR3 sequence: CASSIGGGGTDTQYF. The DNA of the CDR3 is TGTGCCAGTAGTATAGGCGGGGGGGGCACAGATACGCAGTATTTT.

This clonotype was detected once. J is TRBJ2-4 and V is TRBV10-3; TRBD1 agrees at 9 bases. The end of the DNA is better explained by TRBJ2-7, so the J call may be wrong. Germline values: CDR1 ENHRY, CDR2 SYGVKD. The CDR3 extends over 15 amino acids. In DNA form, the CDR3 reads TGTGCCATCAGCCTCGGGACAGGGTCTCCCTACGAGCAGTACTTC. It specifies CAISLGTGSPYEQYF.

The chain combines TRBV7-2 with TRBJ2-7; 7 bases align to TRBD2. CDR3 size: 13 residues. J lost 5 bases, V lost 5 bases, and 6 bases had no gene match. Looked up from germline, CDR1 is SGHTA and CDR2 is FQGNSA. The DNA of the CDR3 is TGTGCCAGCAGCCCTGATGGGGGGGACGAGCAGTACTTC. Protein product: CASSPDGGDEQYF.

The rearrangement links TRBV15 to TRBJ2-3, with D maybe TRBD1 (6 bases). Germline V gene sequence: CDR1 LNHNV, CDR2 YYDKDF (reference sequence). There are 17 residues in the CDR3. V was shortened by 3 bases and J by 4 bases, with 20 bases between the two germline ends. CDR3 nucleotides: TGTGCCACCAGCAGCCCCCAGGACAGCCTAATGGCAGATACGCAGTATTTT. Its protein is CATSSPQDSLMADTQYF. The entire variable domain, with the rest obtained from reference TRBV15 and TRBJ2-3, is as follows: DAMVIQNPRYQVTQFGKPVTLSCSQTLNHNVMYWYQQKSSQAPKLLFHYYDKDFNNEADTPDNFQSRRPNTSFCFLDIRSPGLGDTAMYLCATSSPQDSLMADTQYFGPGTRLTVL.

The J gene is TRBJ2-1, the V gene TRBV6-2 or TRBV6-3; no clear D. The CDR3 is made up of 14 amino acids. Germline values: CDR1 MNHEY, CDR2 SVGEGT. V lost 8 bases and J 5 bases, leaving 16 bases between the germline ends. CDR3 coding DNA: TGTGCCAGCTCCCTTTCTGTGCTACACAATGAGCAGTTCTTC. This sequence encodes CASSLSVLHNEQFF.

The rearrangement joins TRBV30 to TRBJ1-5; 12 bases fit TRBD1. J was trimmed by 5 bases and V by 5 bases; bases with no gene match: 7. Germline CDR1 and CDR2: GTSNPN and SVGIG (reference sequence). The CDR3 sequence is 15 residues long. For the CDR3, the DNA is TGTGCCTGGGACCCCGGGACAGGGGGCCATCAGCCCCAGCATTTT. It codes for CAWDPGTGGHQPQHF.

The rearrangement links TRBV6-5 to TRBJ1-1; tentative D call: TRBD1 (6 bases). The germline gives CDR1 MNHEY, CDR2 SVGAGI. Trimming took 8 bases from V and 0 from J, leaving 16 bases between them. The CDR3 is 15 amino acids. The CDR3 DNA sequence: TGTGCCAGCCGGACGGACAGAAAGATGAACACTGAAGCTTTCTTT. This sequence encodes CASRTDRKMNTEAFF.

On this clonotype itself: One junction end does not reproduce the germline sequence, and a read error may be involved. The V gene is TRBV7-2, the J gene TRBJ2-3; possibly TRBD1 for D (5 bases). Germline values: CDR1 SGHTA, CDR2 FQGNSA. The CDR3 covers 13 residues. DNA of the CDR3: TGTGCCAGCAGCTCCTCAGGGATAGATGCGCAGTATTTT. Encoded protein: CASSSSGIDAQYF.

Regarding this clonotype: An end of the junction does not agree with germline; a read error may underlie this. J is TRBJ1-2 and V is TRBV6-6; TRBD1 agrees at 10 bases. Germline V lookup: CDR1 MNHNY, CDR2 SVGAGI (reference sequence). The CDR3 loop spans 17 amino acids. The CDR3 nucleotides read TGTGCCAGCAGTTACGCTTCGGACAGGGGGTTTAACTATGGTTACACCTTC. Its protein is CASSYASDRGFNYGYTF.

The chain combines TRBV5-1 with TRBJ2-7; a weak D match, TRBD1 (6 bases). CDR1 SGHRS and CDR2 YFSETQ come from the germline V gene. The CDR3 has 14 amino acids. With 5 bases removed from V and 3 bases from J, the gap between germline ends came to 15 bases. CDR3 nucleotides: TGCGCCAGCAGGGCGACAGGATTAAACTACGAGCAGTACTTC. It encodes CASRATGLNYEQYF. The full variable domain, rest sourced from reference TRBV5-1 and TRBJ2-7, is KAGVTQTPRYLIKTRGQQVTLSCSPISGHRSVSWYQQTPGQGLQFLFEYFSETQRNKGNFPGRFSGRQFSNSRSEMNVSTLELGDSALYLCASRATGLNYEQYFGPGTRLTVT.

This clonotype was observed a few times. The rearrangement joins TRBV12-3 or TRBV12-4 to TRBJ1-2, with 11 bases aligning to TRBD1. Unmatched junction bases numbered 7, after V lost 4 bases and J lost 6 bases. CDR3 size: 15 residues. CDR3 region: CASSSADRGLDGYTF. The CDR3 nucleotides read TGTGCCAGCAGTTCTGCGGACAGGGGGCTTGATGGCTACACCTTC.

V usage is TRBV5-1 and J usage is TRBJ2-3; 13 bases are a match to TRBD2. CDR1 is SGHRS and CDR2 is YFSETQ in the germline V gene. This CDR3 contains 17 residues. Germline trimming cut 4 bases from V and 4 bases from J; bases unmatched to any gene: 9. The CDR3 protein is CASSPLPLAGGADTQYF. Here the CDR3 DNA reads TGCGCCAGCAGCCCCCTACCACTAGCGGGGGGGGCAGATACGCAGTATTTT.

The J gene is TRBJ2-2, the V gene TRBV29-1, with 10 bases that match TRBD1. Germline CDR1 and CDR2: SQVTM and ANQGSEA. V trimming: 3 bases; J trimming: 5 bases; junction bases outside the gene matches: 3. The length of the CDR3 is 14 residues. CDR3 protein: CSVETGQGTGELFF. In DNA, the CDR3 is TGCAGCGTTGAGACGGGACAGGGGACCGGGGAGCTGTTTTTT.

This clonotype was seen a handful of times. CDR3 region: CSARTSSYEQYF. CDR3 in DNA: TGCAGTGCTCGGACTAGCTCCTACGAGCAGTACTTC. The V and J genes are TRBV20-1 and TRBJ2-7; the match to TRBD2 covers 7 bases. This CDR3 has 12 amino acids. CDR1 and CDR2 from the germline V gene are DFQATT and SNEGSKA (reference sequence). J lost 0 bases, V lost 5 bases, and 1 base had no gene match.

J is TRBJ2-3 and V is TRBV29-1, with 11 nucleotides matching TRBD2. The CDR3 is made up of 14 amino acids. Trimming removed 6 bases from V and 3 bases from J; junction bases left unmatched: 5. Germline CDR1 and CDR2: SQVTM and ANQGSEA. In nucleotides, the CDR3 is TGCAGCGTCGGGACTAGCGGAGGTACAGATACGCAGTATTTT. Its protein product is CSVGTSGGTDTQYF.

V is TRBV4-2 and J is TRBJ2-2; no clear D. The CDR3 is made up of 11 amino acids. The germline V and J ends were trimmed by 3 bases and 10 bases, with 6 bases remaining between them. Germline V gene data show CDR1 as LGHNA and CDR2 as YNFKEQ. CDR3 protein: CASSQLAELFF. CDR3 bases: TGTGCCAGCAGCCAGTTAGCGGAGCTGTTTTTT.

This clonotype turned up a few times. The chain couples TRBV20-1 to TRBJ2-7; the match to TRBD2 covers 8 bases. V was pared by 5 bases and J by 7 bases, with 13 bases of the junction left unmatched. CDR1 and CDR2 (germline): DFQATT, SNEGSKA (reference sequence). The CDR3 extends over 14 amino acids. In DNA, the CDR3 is TGCAGTGCTCGGGGGGGAGCGGCCCCCTTGGAGCAGTACTTC. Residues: CSARGGAAPLEQYF.